These 5 T cell receptor beta chains came from one sample sequenced in a study of PD-L1 blockade in urothelial cancer. This table comes from immunoSEQ multiplex PCR, and its TCRdb copy is limited to in-frame clones, with some not included. The sample has roughly 50,000 clones; about 72% are singletons. Source: PBMCs, taken around atezolizumab (anti-PD-L1) treatment. These receptors were collected from a man in his 70s with urothelial cancer.

The chain joins TRBV14 to TRBJ1-2; TRBD1 agrees at 7 bases. CDR1 and CDR2 from the germline V gene are SGHDN and FVKESK. Trimming took 3 bases from V and 0 from J; bases not matched to a gene: 4. The CDR3 has 15 residues. CDR3 in amino acids: CASSQRGQSNYGYTF. The CDR3 coding sequence is TGTGCCAGCAGCCAGAGGGGACAGTCTAACTATGGCTACACCTTC.

This chain uses TRBV5-4 with TRBJ2-7, with TRBD2 identical over 12 bases. Germline loops: CDR1 SGHNT, CDR2 YYREEE (reference sequence). The CDR3 is 15 amino acids. The trim removed 0 bases at V and 6 bases at J, leaving 4 bases unmatched. The CDR3, as DNA: TGTGCCAGCAGCTTGGCTAGCGGGGGGGCAAGCGAGCAGTACTTC. It yields the protein CASSLASGGASEQYF.

This chain uses TRBV19 with TRBJ1-4; TRBD1 matches at 9 bases. V gave up 3 bases and J gave up 4 bases; unmatched junction bases: 6. The germline CDR1 and CDR2 sequences are LNHDA and SQIVND (reference sequence). CDR3 length equals 16 residues. The CDR3 DNA sequence: TGTGCCAGTAGTATCGGACAGGGGCAGTATAATGAAAAACTGTTTTTT. The encoded protein is CASSIGQGQYNEKLFF.

The chain carries TRBV6-5 and TRBJ1-4, with a tentative D call TRBD1 (5 bases). The CDR3 is 14 amino acids. Germline CDR1 MNHEY, CDR2 SVGAGI. The germline V and J ends were trimmed by 2 bases and 7 bases, with 11 bases remaining between them. The CDR3 DNA is TGTGCCAGCAGTTACGGTCAGGGTGGTGAAAAACTGTTTTTT. As protein: CASSYGQGGEKLFF.

The chain combines TRBV9 with TRBJ2-3, with 10 bases identical to TRBD2. The V gene end was trimmed by 0 bases and the J gene end by 4 bases; junction bases not matched to a gene: 8. CDR1 is SGDLS and CDR2 is YYNGEE in the germline V gene. The CDR3 has 17 amino acids. The CDR3 reads CASSVGPAGGPADTQYF. The DNA of the CDR3 is TGTGCCAGCAGCGTAGGCCCAGCGGGGGGGCCGGCAGATACGCAGTATTTT. Full variable domain (outside the CDR3, taken from reference TRBV9 and TRBJ2-3): DSGVTQTPKHLITATGQRVTLRCSPRSGDLSVYWYQQSLDQGLQFLIQYYNGEERAKGNILERFSAQQFPDLHSELNLSSLELGDSALYFCASSVGPAGGPADTQYFGPGTRLTVL.